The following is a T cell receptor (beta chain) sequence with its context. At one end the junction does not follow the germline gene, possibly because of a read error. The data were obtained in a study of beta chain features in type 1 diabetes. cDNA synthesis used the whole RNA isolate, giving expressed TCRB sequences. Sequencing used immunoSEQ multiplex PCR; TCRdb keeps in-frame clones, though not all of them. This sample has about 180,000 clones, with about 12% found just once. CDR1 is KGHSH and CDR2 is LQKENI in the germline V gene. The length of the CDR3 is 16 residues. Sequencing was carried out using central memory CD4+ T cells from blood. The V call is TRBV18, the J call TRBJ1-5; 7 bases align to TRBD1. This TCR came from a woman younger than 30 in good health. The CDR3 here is CASSPQQGSGNRPQHF. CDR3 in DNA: TGTGCCAGCTCACCGCAACAGGGGTCGGGGAATCGGCCCCAGCATTTT.